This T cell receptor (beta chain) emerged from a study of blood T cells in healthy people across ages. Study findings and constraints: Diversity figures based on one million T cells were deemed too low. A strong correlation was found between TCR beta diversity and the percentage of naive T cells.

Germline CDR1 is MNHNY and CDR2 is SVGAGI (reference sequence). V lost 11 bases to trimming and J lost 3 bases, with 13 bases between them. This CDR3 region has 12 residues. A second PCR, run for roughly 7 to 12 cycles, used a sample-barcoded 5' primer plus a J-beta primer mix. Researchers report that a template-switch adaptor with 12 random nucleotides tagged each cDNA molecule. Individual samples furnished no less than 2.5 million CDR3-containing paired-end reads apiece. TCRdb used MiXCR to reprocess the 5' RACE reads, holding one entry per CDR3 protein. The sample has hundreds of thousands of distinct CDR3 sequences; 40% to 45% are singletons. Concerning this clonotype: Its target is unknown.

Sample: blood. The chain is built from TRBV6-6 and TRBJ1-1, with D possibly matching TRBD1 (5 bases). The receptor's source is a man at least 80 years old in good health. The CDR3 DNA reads TGTGCCGGGGGGAGGGTCTACACTGAAGCTTTCTTT. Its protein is CAGGRVYTEAFF.